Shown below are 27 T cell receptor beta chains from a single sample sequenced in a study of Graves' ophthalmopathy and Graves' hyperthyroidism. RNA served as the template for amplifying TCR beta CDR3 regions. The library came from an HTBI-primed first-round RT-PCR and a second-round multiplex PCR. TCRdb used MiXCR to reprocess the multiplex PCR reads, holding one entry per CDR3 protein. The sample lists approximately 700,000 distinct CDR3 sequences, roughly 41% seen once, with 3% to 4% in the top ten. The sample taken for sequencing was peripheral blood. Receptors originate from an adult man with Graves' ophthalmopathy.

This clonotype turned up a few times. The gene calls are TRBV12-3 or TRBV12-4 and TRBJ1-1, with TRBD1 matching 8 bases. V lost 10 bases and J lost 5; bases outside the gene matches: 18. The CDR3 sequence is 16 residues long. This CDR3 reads CANTPAGGGLRTEAFF. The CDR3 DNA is TGTGCCAACACGCCGGCAGGGGGCGGTTTGAGGACTGAAGCTTTCTTT.

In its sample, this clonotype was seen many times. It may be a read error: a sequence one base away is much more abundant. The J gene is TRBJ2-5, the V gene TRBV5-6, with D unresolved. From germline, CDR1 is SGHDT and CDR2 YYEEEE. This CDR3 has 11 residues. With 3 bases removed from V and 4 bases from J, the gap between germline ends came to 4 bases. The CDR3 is CASSSVETQYF. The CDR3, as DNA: TGTGCCAGCAGCTCAGTAGAGACCCAGTACTTC.

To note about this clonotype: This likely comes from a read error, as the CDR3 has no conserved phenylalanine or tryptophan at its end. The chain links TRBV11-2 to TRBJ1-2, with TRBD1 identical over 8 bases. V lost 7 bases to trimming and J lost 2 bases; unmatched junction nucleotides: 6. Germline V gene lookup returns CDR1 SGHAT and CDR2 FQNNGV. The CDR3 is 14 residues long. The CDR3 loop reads CASTLGQGNYGYTS. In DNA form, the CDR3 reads TGTGCCAGCACACTAGGACAGGGCAACTATGGCTACACCTCC.

CDR3 loop: CASSQDSPDGDTEAFF. CDR3 sequence (DNA): TGTGCCAGCAGCCAAGATTCCCCGGACGGGGACACTGAAGCTTTCTTT. This chain links TRBV7-2 with TRBJ1-1, with no clear D. The CDR3 runs 16 residues. Trimming removed 5 bases from V and 3 bases from J, with 19 bases in between. Looked up from germline, CDR1 is SGHTA and CDR2 is FQGNSA.

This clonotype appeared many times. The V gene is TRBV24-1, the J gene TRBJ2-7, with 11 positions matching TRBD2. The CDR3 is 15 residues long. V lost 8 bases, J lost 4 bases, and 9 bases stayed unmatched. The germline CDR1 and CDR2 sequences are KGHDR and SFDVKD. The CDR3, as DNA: TGTGCCACCAAATACTGGACTAGCGGGTTGTACGAGCAGTACTTC. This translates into CATKYWTSGLYEQYF.

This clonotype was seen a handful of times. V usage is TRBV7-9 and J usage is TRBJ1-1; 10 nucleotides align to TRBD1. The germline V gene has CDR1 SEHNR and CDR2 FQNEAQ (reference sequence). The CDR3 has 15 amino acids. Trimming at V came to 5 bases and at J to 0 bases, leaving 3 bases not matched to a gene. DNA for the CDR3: TGTGCCAGCAGCAGAGACAGGGGGCTGAACACTGAAGCTTTCTTT. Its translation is CASSRDRGLNTEAFF.

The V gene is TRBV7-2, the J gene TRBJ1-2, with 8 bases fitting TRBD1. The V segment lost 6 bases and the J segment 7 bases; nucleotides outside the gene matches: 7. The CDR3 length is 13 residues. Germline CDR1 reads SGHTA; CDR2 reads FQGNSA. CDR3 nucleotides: TGTGCCAGCAGGGCCGCAGGGGGCTTTGGCTACACCTTC. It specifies CASRAAGGFGYTF.

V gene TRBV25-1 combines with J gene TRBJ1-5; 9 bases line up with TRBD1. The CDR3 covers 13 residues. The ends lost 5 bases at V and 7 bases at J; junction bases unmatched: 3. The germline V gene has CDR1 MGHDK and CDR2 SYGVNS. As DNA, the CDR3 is TGTGCCAGCAGTTATGGACAGGGGCAGCCCCAGCATTTT. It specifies CASSYGQGQPQHF.

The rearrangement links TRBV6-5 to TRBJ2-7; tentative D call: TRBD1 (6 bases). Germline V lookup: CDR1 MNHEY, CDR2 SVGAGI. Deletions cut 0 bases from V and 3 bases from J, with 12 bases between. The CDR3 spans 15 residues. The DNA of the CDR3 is TGTGCCAGCAGTTACTCGATTTTAGGGGGCTACGAGCAGTACTTC. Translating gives CASSYSILGGYEQYF.

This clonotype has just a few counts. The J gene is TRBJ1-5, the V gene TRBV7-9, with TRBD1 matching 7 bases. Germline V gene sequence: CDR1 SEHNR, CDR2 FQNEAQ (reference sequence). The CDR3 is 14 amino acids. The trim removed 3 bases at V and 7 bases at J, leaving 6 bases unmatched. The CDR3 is CASSLRDSDQPQHF. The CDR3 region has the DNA TGTGCCAGCAGCTTGCGGGACAGCGACCAGCCCCAGCATTTT.

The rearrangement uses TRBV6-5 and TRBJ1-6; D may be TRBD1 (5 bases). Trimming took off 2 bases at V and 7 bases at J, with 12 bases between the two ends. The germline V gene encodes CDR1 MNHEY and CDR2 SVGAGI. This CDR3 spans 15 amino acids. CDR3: CASSYGGTANSPLHF. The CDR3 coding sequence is TGTGCCAGCAGTTACGGCGGGACCGCGAATTCACCCCTCCACTTT.

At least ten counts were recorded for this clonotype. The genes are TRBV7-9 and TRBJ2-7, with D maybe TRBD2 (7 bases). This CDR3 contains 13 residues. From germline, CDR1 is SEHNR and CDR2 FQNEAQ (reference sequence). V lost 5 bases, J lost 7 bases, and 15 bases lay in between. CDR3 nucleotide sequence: TGTGCCAGCAGCGACCGGGGGGCCTGGGAGCAGTACTTC. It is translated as CASSDRGAWEQYF.

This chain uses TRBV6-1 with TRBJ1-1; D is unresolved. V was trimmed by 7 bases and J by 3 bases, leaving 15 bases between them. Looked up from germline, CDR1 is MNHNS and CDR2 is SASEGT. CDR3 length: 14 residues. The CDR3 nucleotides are TGTGCCAGCAAGCTTATTGTTGAGGACACTGAAGCTTTCTTT. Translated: CASKLIVEDTEAFF.

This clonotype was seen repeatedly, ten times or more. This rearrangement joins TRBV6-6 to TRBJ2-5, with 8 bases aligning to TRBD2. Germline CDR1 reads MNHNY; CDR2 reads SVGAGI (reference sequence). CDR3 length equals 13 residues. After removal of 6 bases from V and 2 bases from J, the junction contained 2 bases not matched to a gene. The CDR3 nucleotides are TGTGCCAGCAGAATAGCGGGGCAAGAGACCCAGTACTTC. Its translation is CASRIAGQETQYF.

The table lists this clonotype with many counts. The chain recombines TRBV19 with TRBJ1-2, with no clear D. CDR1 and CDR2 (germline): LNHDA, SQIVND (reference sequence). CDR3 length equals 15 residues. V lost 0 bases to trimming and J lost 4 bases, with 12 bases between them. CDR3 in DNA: TGTGCCAGTAGTATAGATCTAGCAGGCTTCTATGGCTACACCTTC. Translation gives CASSIDLAGFYGYTF.

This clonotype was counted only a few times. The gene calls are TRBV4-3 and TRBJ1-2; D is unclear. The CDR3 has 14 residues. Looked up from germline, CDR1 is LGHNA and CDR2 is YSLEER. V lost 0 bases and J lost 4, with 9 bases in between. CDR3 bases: TGCGCCAGCAGCCAAGATCAGGAAGGCTATGGCTACACCTTC. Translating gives CASSQDQEGYGYTF.

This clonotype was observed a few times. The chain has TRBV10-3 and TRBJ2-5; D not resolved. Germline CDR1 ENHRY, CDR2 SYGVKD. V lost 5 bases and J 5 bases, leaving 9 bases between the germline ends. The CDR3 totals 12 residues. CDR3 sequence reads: CAISFRRETQYF. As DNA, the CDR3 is TGTGCCATCAGTTTCCGACGGGAGACCCAGTACTTC.

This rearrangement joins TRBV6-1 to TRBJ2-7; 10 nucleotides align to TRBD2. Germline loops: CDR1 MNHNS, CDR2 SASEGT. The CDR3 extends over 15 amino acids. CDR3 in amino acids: CARDRGTSDSYEQYF. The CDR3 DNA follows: TGTGCTAGAGATCGGGGGACTAGCGACTCCTACGAGCAGTACTTC.

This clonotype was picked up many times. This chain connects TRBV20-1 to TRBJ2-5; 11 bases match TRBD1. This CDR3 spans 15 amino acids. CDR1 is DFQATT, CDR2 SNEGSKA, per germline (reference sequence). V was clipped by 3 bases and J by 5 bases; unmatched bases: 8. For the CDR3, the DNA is TGCAGTGCTAGGCCAAAGGGGACAGGGGGGGAGACCCAGTACTTC. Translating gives CSARPKGTGGETQYF.

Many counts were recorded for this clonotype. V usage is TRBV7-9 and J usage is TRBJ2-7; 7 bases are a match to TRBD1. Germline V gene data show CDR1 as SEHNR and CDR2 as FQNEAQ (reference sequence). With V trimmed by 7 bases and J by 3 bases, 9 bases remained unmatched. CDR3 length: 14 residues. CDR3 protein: CASTRTGENYEQYF. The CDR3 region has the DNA TGTGCCAGCACCCGGACAGGCGAAAACTACGAGCAGTACTTC.

The CDR3 is CASSGTGDTGNTIYF. The CDR3 DNA follows: TGTGCCAGCAGTGGAACCGGGGACACTGGAAACACCATATATTTT. The genes are TRBV2 and TRBJ1-3, with D perhaps matching TRBD1 (6 bases). The germline V gene has CDR1 SNHLY and CDR2 FYNNEI. Trimming took off 4 bases at V and 2 bases at J, with 12 bases between the two ends. This CDR3 has 15 amino acids.

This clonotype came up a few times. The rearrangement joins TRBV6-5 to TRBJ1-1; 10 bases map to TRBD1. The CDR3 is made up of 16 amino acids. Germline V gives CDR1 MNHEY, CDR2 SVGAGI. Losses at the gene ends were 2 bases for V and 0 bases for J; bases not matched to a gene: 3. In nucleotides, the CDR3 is TGTGCCAGCAGTTACGGGACAGGGGATATGAACACTGAAGCTTTCTTT. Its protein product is CASSYGTGDMNTEAFF.

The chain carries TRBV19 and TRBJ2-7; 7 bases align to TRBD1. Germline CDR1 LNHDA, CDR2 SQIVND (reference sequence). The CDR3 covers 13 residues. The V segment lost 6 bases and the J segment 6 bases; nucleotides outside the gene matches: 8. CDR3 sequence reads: CASSQGTVPEQYF. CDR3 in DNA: TGTGCCAGTAGCCAAGGGACAGTCCCCGAGCAGTACTTC.

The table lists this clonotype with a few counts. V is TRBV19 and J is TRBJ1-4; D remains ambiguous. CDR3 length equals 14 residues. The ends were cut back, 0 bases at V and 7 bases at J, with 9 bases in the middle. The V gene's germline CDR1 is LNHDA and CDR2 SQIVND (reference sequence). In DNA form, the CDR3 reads TGTGCCAGTAGTATAGATCGTCCGGTTGAAAAACTGTTTTTT. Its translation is CASSIDRPVEKLFF.

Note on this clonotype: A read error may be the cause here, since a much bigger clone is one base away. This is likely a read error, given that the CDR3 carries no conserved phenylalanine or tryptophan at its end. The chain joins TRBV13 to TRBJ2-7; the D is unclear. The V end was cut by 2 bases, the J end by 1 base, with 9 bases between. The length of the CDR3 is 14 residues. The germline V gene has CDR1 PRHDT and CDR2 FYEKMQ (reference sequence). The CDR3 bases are TGTGCCAGCAGCTTAAGTGGCGTATCCTACGAGCAGTACCTC. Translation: CASSLSGVSYEQYL.

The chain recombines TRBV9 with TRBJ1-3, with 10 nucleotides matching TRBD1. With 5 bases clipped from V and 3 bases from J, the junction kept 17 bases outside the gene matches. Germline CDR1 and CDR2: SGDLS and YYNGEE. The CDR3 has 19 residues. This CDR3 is CASRHTRDRGFWGGNTIYF. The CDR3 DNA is TGTGCCAGCAGGCATACCCGGGACAGGGGCTTTTGGGGTGGAAACACCATATATTTT.

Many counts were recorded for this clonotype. CDR3 coding DNA: TGTGCCAGCAGCCACTTCGGGAGCATCCAAGAGACCCAGTACTTC. It codes for CASSHFGSIQETQYF. This chain joins TRBV14 and TRBJ2-5; possible D gene TRBD2, 6 bases. Germline lookup yields CDR1 SGHDN and CDR2 FVKESK. V was pared by 3 bases and J by 1 base, with 12 bases between. The CDR3 length is 15 residues.